This T cell receptor (beta chain) originates from a study of a mutant IDH1 vaccine in newly diagnosed glioma. Looking at the study overall: Patients received eight vaccinations in weeks 1, 3, 5, 7, 11, 15, 19, 23. The study's findings and limits: Seemingly, pseudoprogression had no relation to changes in the top peripheral T cell clonotypes.

The repertoire was sequenced with immunoSEQ multiplex PCR; TCRdb's copy has only in-frame clones and lacks some. This table has tens of thousands of clones, roughly 90% appearing once. As to this clone: Its specificity is not known.

Germline-derived CDR1 and CDR2 are SGHRS and YFSETQ. The CDR3 has 16 amino acids. V was clipped by 4 bases and J by 1 base; unmatched bases: 11. Time point described: week 5, during vaccination. Doses of 300 ug of mutant IDH1 20-mer peptide were given with topical imiquimod. The sample was PBMCs, taken from a glioma patient whose treatment included an IDH1 peptide vaccine. The TCR originated in a woman aged 45-60 years with glioma. The V and J genes are TRBV5-1 and TRBJ2-7, with 7 bases lining up with TRBD2. The CDR3 sequence is CASSRGGSFLSYEQYF. The CDR3 nucleotides are TGCGCCAGCAGCAGGGGAGGGTCCTTCCTTTCCTACGAGCAGTACTTC. The complete variable domain, with remaining parts taken from reference TRBV5-1 and TRBJ2-7, reads KAGVTQTPRYLIKTRGQQVTLSCSPISGHRSVSWYQQTPGQGLQFLFEYFSETQRNKGNFPGRFSGRQFSNSRSEMNVSTLELGDSALYLCASSRGGSFLSYEQYFGPGTRLTVT.